The 21 T cell receptor beta chains in this list originate from one sample, sequenced in a study of T cell repertoires in cytomegalovirus infection. TCRdb itself ran the reads through MiXCR, one entry per CDR3 protein. The table shows 200,000 to 300,000 distinct CDR3 sequences, with roughly 9.1% occurring only once. Sequencing was carried out using PBMCs. The receptors here all came from a human donor in good health (CMV status not recorded). Some clones in this sample may be carry-over from other donors' samples.

This chain links TRBV19 with TRBJ2-1, with D possibly being TRBD1 or TRBD2 (5 bases each). The germline gives CDR1 LNHDA, CDR2 SQIVND (reference sequence). This CDR3 is built from 17 residues. Trimming removed 8 bases at V and 7 bases at J, with 27 bases between. CDR3 in amino acids: CASQLSVRDPVGNEQFF. The CDR3 coding sequence is TGTGCCAGTCAACTATCAGTCCGGGACCCGGTGGGGAATGAGCAGTTCTTC.

This clonotype was recorded a few times. The chain combines TRBV12-3 or TRBV12-4 with TRBJ1-5; perhaps TRBD1 as D (5 bases). Trimming cost V 5 bases and J 4 bases, with 15 bases left between them. The CDR3 consists of 15 residues. CDR3 sequence: CASSPTAAGNQPQHF. The CDR3, as DNA: TGTGCCAGCAGTCCGACAGCGGCGGGGAATCAGCCCCAGCATTTT.

CDR3 sequence reads: CASTERRSSYNEQFF. The CDR3 region has the DNA TGTGCCAGCACCGAGCGGAGAAGCTCCTACAATGAGCAGTTCTTC. The V and J genes are TRBV12-3 or TRBV12-4 and TRBJ2-1; TRBD2 might be the D (5 bases). The CDR3 runs to 15 residues. The V end lost 7 bases, the J end lost 0 bases, and 13 bases lay between the germline ends.

This clonotype has a handful of counts. The V call is TRBV18, the J call TRBJ1-5; D uncertain. The CDR3 has 16 amino acids. Trimming cost V 2 bases and J 4 bases, with 15 bases left between them. From germline, CDR1 is KGHSH and CDR2 LQKENI. The CDR3 DNA sequence: TGTGCCAGCTCACCAGATCCTCCTTTAGGAAATCAGCCCCAGCATTTT. Protein: CASSPDPPLGNQPQHF.

Many counts were recorded for this clonotype. V and J are TRBV13 and TRBJ2-5, with 12 nucleotides matching TRBD2. Germline values: CDR1 PRHDT, CDR2 FYEKMQ (reference sequence). This CDR3 has 21 residues. Losses at the gene ends were 2 bases for V and 5 bases for J; bases not matched to a gene: 21. CDR3 bases: TGTGCCAGCAGCTTAAGGACTAGCGGGATAGCCCAACTCGTCGGGGGGGAGACCCAGTACTTC. Protein sequence: CASSLRTSGIAQLVGGETQYF.

This clonotype was recorded many times. The chain employs TRBV28 and TRBJ2-7; no firm D call. Germline CDR1 and CDR2: MDHEN and SYDVKM. The germline V and J ends were trimmed by 5 bases and 3 bases, with 17 bases remaining between them. There are 15 residues in the CDR3. In DNA form, the CDR3 reads TGTGCCAGCAGTCCTCTAAGGGTAAAGTACTACGAGCAGTACTTC. Translation: CASSPLRVKYYEQYF.

Many counts were recorded for this clonotype. One junction end disagrees with the germline gene, perhaps due to a read error. This chain links TRBV28 with TRBJ2-7, with no clear D. The CDR3 contains 14 residues. The germline V gene has CDR1 MDHEN and CDR2 SYDVKM. The CDR3 protein is CASSLLSGSPPSIF. CDR3 nucleotides: TGTGCCAGCAGTTTACTTTCGGGCAGTCCCCCTTCTATCTTC.

This clonotype was observed many times. This sequence joins TRBV7-6 and TRBJ1-2; possibly TRBD1 for D (5 bases). The CDR3 has 16 amino acids. Looked up from germline, CDR1 is SGHVS and CDR2 is FNYEAQ. The ends were cut back, 4 bases at V and 8 bases at J, with 23 bases in the middle. In nucleotides, the CDR3 is TGTGCCAGCAGCTCCGTTGACGCCTACAGGTCCCCGGGCTACACCTTC. Translated, it gives CASSSVDAYRSPGYTF.

The chain recombines TRBV30 with TRBJ1-1, with 7 bases matching TRBD1. The junction had 7 bases not matched to a gene; V was cut back by 3 bases and J by 0 bases. From germline, CDR1 is GTSNPN and CDR2 SVGIG (reference sequence). This CDR3 region has 15 residues. CDR3 sequence reads: CAWRSGQRMNTEAFF. The DNA of the CDR3 is TGTGCCTGGAGGTCGGGACAGCGAATGAACACTGAAGCTTTCTTT.

The CDR3 DNA follows: TGTGCCAGCAGCGGCAGGGGAGCGGGAGGCGGCATTCAGTACTTC. Translated, it gives CASSGRGAGGGIQYF. The rearrangement joins TRBV7-9 to TRBJ2-4; 9 bases line up with TRBD2. The CDR3 runs 15 residues. Germline V gene lookup returns CDR1 SEHNR and CDR2 FQNEAQ (reference sequence). V lost 5 bases, J lost 9 bases, and 11 bases stayed unmatched.

This clonotype was recorded many times. The chain couples TRBV28 to TRBJ1-5, with TRBD1 matching over 7 bases. The CDR3 spans 15 residues. Germline-derived CDR1 and CDR2 are MDHEN and SYDVKM. The ends lost 8 bases at V and 1 base at J; junction bases unmatched: 8. The CDR3 loop is CASVQGWESNQPQHF. CDR3 sequence (DNA): TGTGCCAGCGTACAGGGGTGGGAAAGCAATCAGCCCCAGCATTTT. The full variable domain, its missing parts supplied by reference TRBV28 and TRBJ1-5, is DVKVTQSSRYLVKRTGEKVFLECVQDMDHENMFWYRQDPGLGLRLIYFSYDVKMKEKGDIPEGYSVSREKKERFSLILESASTNQTSMYLCASVQGWESNQPQHFGDGTRLSIL.

The chain couples TRBV7-6 to TRBJ2-2; 7 bases align to TRBD2. Germline-derived CDR1 and CDR2 are SGHVS and FNYEAQ. V was clipped by 5 bases and J by 6 bases; unmatched bases: 0. CDR3 length equals 12 residues. The CDR3 region has the DNA TGTGCCAGCAGCGGGGGGGCCGGGGAGCTGTTTTTT. It is translated as CASSGGAGELFF.

This clonotype has a handful of counts. The genes are TRBV19 and TRBJ2-5; D not certain. Trimming stripped 8 bases from V and 7 bases from J, with 20 bases between. The CDR3 contains 14 residues. Per germline, CDR1 LNHDA and CDR2 SQIVND (reference sequence). Here the CDR3 reads CASGSTGKTGTQYF. CDR3 in DNA: TGTGCCAGTGGGTCGACTGGAAAGACGGGGACCCAGTACTTC.

This clonotype has ten or more counts. The chain joins TRBV7-8 to TRBJ1-4; D is unclear. The CDR3 totals 13 residues. V was cut by 6 bases and J by 2 bases, with 7 bases left in between. The germline V gene encodes CDR1 SGHVS and CDR2 FQNEAQ. CDR3 in amino acids: CASRRGTNEKLFF. DNA for the CDR3: TGTGCCAGCAGAAGAGGGACTAATGAAAAACTGTTTTTT.

This rearrangement joins TRBV7-2 to TRBJ2-1; maybe TRBD2 (6 bases). Trimming took 1 base from V and 6 from J, leaving 19 bases between them. CDR1 is SGHTA, CDR2 FQGNSA, per germline. This CDR3 is 17 amino acids long. Here the CDR3 DNA reads TGTGCCAGCAGCTTAGAGACGTTACCCCTGGGGGGCAATGAGCAGTTCTTC. Amino acids: CASSLETLPLGGNEQFF.

This clonotype was seen ten or more times. The rearrangement links TRBV7-9 to TRBJ1-2, with D uncertain. CDR1 is SEHNR and CDR2 is FQNEAQ in the germline V gene (reference sequence). The CDR3 is 14 amino acids. Trimming cost V 7 bases and J 0 bases, with 12 bases left between them. The CDR3 here is CASNLGRANYGYTF. DNA of the CDR3: TGTGCCAGCAACCTGGGCCGGGCTAACTATGGCTACACCTTC.

J is TRBJ2-5 and V is TRBV30; D may be TRBD1 or TRBD2 (5 bases each). V was clipped by 5 bases and J by 1 base, with 17 bases between them. The CDR3 contains 15 residues. Germline V gene sequence: CDR1 GTSNPN, CDR2 SVGIG (reference sequence). CDR3: CAWWDGVESQETQYF. The CDR3 nucleotides are TGTGCCTGGTGGGACGGGGTGGAGTCCCAAGAGACCCAGTACTTC.

The genes are TRBV18 and TRBJ1-5, with D possibly matching TRBD1 (5 bases). In germline, CDR1 is KGHSH, CDR2 LQKENI. Trimming removed 4 bases from V and 5 bases from J, with 12 bases in between. This CDR3 is 14 amino acids long. In nucleotides, the CDR3 is TGTGCCAGCTCACGTTCCGGGGGGGATCAGCCCCAGCATTTT. Translation gives CASSRSGGDQPQHF.

This rearrangement joins TRBV7-2 to TRBJ2-2; 8 nucleotides align to TRBD1. The CDR3 has 16 amino acids. V dropped 5 bases and J dropped 6; count of bases not matched to a gene: 11. From germline, CDR1 is SGHTA and CDR2 FQGNSA. The CDR3 spells CASSGRQGMFSGELFF. The CDR3 DNA is TGTGCCAGCAGCGGCAGACAGGGGATGTTTTCCGGGGAGCTGTTTTTT.

This clonotype was recorded many times. The gene calls are TRBV11-1 and TRBJ2-7, with D perhaps assigned TRBD1 or TRBD2 (6 bases each). V was trimmed by 3 bases and J by 0 bases, leaving 12 bases between them. Germline CDR1 is SGHAT and CDR2 is FQDESV (reference sequence). The CDR3 is made up of 15 amino acids. The CDR3 DNA reads TGTGCCAGCAGCTTCAAAGGGGGGCTCTCCTACGAGCAGTACTTC. Translating it yields CASSFKGGLSYEQYF.

This chain connects TRBV20-1 to TRBJ2-1; D ambiguous. Per the germline V gene, CDR1 is DFQATT and CDR2 is SNEGSKA (reference sequence). This CDR3 has 15 residues. The V and J ends lost 0 bases and 5 bases respectively, with 14 bases between them. The CDR3 DNA reads TGCAGTGCTAGAGATGCCGACCTCCCTAACAATGAGCAGTTCTTC. Protein sequence: CSARDADLPNNEQFF.